These T cell receptor beta chains were read from a single sample in a study of blood T cell repertoires in COVID-19. Repertoires were generated with immunoSEQ multiplex PCR, while TCRdb's copy carries only in-frame clones and drops some. This sample carries around 200,000 clones, 75% to 90% of them seen once, and the ten largest clones take more than 3.5%. What was sequenced was PBMCs or T cells enriched from blood (not recorded which). The receptors here all came from a woman aged 40 to 50 with acute COVID-19. Both conserved end residues are part of each CDR3. The D gene is left open where the match is weak. Clone size is not always given. Where it is, it says once, few, many or a class for expanded clones.

D	V	size	J	DNA	CDR3
.	TRBV7-3	.	TRBJ2-3	TGTGCCAGCAGCTTGGGGCAGCCAAGCACAGATACGCAGTATTTT	CASSLGQPSTDTQYF
.	TRBV3-1/TRBV3-2	.	TRBJ2-7	TGTGCCAGCAGCCAAGAGAGCAGGGATTCCTACGAGCAGTACTTC	CASSQESRDSYEQYF
.	TRBV6-5	.	TRBJ1-2	TGTGCCAGCAGTTACTCGAGTACAACAGGCTATGGCTACACCTTC	CASSYSSTTGYGYTF
TRBD1	TRBV29-1	.	TRBJ1-2	TGCAGCGTTATACAGGGGGTCTATGGCTACACCTTC	CSVIQGVYGYTF
.	TRBV5-1	.	TRBJ1-1	TGCGCCAGCAGCTTGGAATCGGAGGTGAACACTGAAGCTTTCTTT	CASSLESEVNTEAFF
.	TRBV9	.	TRBJ1-6	TGTGCCAGCAGCGTCGGGGGGGGGAATTCACCCCTCCACTTT	CASSVGGGNSPLHF
TRBD2	TRBV6-4	many	TRBJ2-3	TGTGCCAGCAGTGGACTAGCGGGGGCAGATACGCAGTATTTT	CASSGLAGADTQYF
.	TRBV19	.	TRBJ1-5	TGTGCCAGTAGTATAGTAGGATACAGGGATAGCAATCAGCCCCAGCATTTT	CASSIVGYRDSNQPQHF
.	TRBV30	.	TRBJ1-4	TGTGCCTGGAGTATAACAGCATATAATGAAAAACTGTTTTTT	CAWSITAYNEKLFF
TRBD2	TRBV12-3/TRBV12-4	.	TRBJ2-5	TGTGCCAGCAGCCGGGGGGAAGAGACCCAGTACTTC	CASSRGEETQYF
TRBD1	TRBV9	.	TRBJ1-3	TGTGCCAGCAGCGACCAGGGGGCGCCTGGAAACACCATATATTTT	CASSDQGAPGNTIYF
.	TRBV6-4	.	TRBJ1-1	TGTGCCAGCAGTGTCAGGGAGGGGACTGAAGCTTTCTTT	CASSVREGTEAFF
.	TRBV19	once	TRBJ2-5	TGTGCCAGTAGTACCGGTGGCGGGGTCTCAGAAGAGACCCAGTACTTC	CASSTGGGVSEETQYF
TRBD2	TRBV10-3	.	TRBJ2-1	TGTGCCATCAGTGAGCGGGGACTAGCCTACAATGAGCAGTTCTTC	CAISERGLAYNEQFF
.	TRBV5-1	.	TRBJ1-1	TGCGCCAGCAGCTTGGCGACAGGATTGAACACTGAAGCTTTCTTT	CASSLATGLNTEAFF
.	TRBV7-8	.	TRBJ1-4	TGTGCCAGCAGCGCCCACGGCCAGGGTGAAAAACTGTTTTTT	CASSAHGQGEKLFF
TRBD1	TRBV29-1	once	TRBJ1-2	TGCAGCGTTGCGGTCCCGACAGGGCTCAACTATGGCTACACCTTC	CSVAVPTGLNYGYTF
.	TRBV30	.	TRBJ1-3	TGTGCCTGGAGTGTTAAATCCCTCAGGGGTCCCGGAAACACCATATATTTT	CAWSVKSLRGPGNTIYF
TRBD1	TRBV7-2	once	TRBJ1-2	TGTGCCAGCAGCCCGGACAGGGGTAGAGCGGACTACACCTTC	CASSPDRGRADYTF
.	TRBV24-1	.	TRBJ2-7	TGCGCCACCAGTGTTGTCCGGGACACCCCCTACGAGCAGTACTTC	CATSVVRDTPYEQYF
TRBD1	TRBV7-9	.	TRBJ2-3	TGTGCCAGCAGCTTCTTGGGTAGGGGGCGGCGAGGCACAGATACGCAGTATTTT	CASSFLGRGRRGTDTQYF
.	TRBV6-4	.	TRBJ1-2	TGTGCCAGCAGTGACAGGGCGAGAGAGGGACATTATGGCTACACCTTC	CASSDRAREGHYGYTF
TRBD1	TRBV25-1	.	TRBJ2-2	TGTGCCAGCAGTGAATCGACAGGGTTGCACACCGGGGAGCTGTTTTTT	CASSESTGLHTGELFF
.	TRBV5-8	.	TRBJ1-1	TGTGCCAGCAGCTTGTTTCAGGGCACTGAAGCTTTCTTT	CASSLFQGTEAFF
TRBD2	TRBV7-2	.	TRBJ2-7	TGTGCCAGCAGCTTAGCAGCGGGGAACTACGAGCAGTACTTC	CASSLAAGNYEQYF
.	TRBV5-1	.	TRBJ1-1	TGCGCCAGCAGCTTGGGGCAGAAGAACACTGAAGCTTTCTTT	CASSLGQKNTEAFF
.	TRBV5-4	.	TRBJ1-3	TGTGCCAGCAGCGTGGAGGGGTTTGGAAACACCATATATTTT	CASSVEGFGNTIYF
TRBD1	TRBV12-3/TRBV12-4	.	TRBJ1-2	TGTGCCAGCACCGGACAGGGGAAAGGCTACACCTTC	CASTGQGKGYTF
.	TRBV5-1	.	TRBJ1-4	TGCGCCAGCAGCCCGGACAGACCCAATGAAAAACTGTTTTTT	CASSPDRPNEKLFF
TRBD1	TRBV24-1	few	TRBJ2-2	TGTGCCACCAGGGGGCAGGGGGCGACCGGGGAGCTGTTTTTT	CATRGQGATGELFF
.	TRBV5-1	.	TRBJ2-1	TGCGCCAGCAGCCAAAGTCAGGGTGCGATTGGTGAGCAGTTCTTC	CASSQSQGAIGEQFF
TRBD1	TRBV2	.	TRBJ2-7	TGTGCCAGCAGTGAAGCGCTTGGGACAGGGAGCTACGAGCAGTACTTC	CASSEALGTGSYEQYF
.	TRBV19	few	TRBJ1-3	TGTGCCAGTAGTATAGTAAGGACATCCTTCTCTGGAAACACCATATATTTT	CASSIVRTSFSGNTIYF
.	TRBV5-1	.	TRBJ2-6	TGCGCCAGCAGCTTGGCCCGTAACTCTGGGGCCAACGTCCTGACTTTC	CASSLARNSGANVLTF
.	TRBV9	once	TRBJ2-2	TGTGCCAGCAGCGTAGTAGGAGTAGGGGAGCTGTTTTTT	CASSVVGVGELFF
.	TRBV27	.	TRBJ2-3	TGTGCCAGCAGTTTCCAGGGGCACACAGATACGCAGTATTTT	CASSFQGHTDTQYF
TRBD1	TRBV9	.	TRBJ1-2	TGTGCCAGCAGCCCCTCAGGGAACAGGGGATCTCATGGCTACACCTTC	CASSPSGNRGSHGYTF
TRBD1	TRBV18	few	TRBJ2-1	TGTGCCAGCTCATCGCGTACAGGGGGGAACTACAATGAGCAGTTCTTC	CASSSRTGGNYNEQFF
.	TRBV3-1/TRBV3-2	.	TRBJ1-1	TGTGCCAGCAGCCAAGACGAGGACACTGAAGCTTTCTTT	CASSQDEDTEAFF
.	TRBV3-1/TRBV3-2	.	TRBJ1-2	TGTGCCAGCAGACGAGGACAGCCGCTATATGGCTACACCTTC	CASRRGQPLYGYTF
.	TRBV10-3	.	TRBJ1-2	TGTGCCATCAGTGAGTCCGTGGCAGGGGTGTCTAACTATGGCTACACCTTC	CAISESVAGVSNYGYTF
TRBD1	TRBV3-1/TRBV3-2	.	TRBJ1-6	TGTGCCAGCAGCCAGGGCCGGACAGGGAACGGTTCACCCCTCCACTTT	CASSQGRTGNGSPLHF
.	TRBV4-2	once	TRBJ2-3	TGTGCCAGCAGCCAAGATGGGCAGGGGTCGGATACGCAGTATTTT	CASSQDGQGSDTQYF
TRBD2	TRBV6-5	.	TRBJ2-3	TGTGCCAGCAGTTTCACTAGCGGGCTCACAGATACGCAGTATTTT	CASSFTSGLTDTQYF
.	TRBV6-2/TRBV6-3	.	TRBJ1-6	TGTGCCAGCAGTTACCCGACGACAGGTTCACCCCTCCACTTT	CASSYPTTGSPLHF
TRBD1	TRBV5-1	.	TRBJ1-1	TGCGCCAGCAGCAGCCACCGGGACAGGGGGCCTACTGAAGCTTTCTTT	CASSSHRDRGPTEAFF
.	TRBV6-5	.	TRBJ2-1	TGTGCCAGCAGTCCCAGGGCTGCTTCCTACAATGAGCAGTTCTTC	CASSPRAASYNEQFF
.	TRBV12-3/TRBV12-4	.	TRBJ1-6	TGTGCCAGCAGTGGGACAAGTAATTCACCCCTCCACTTT	CASSGTSNSPLHF
TRBD1	TRBV2	few	TRBJ2-1	TGTGCCAGCAGTGAATCCAGGACAGGGGGAGTCTGGCCGGTAAATGAGCAGTTCTTC	CASSESRTGGVWPVNEQFF
TRBD1	TRBV2	.	TRBJ2-7	TGTGCCAGCAGTGAAGCAGGGACAGATTACGAGCAGTACTTC	CASSEAGTDYEQYF
TRBD1	TRBV7-9	.	TRBJ1-1	TGTGCCAGCAGCTCCTTGACAGGGGTGAACACTGAAGCTTTCTTT	CASSSLTGVNTEAFF